The T cell receptor (beta chain) under discussion was sequenced for a study of cytomegalovirus exposure and HLA in healthy donors. The wider study: About 180 million T cells yielded 100 million or so unique TCR beta sequences in earlier analysis.

General study findings and limits: Another analysis was done later, and it associated 16,951 TCR beta sequences with HLA alleles at 0.05 false discovery rate. With later analysis, a missense DCLRE1C variant became linked to TCR beta V- and J-gene trimming.

The CDR3 spans 14 residues. Germline V gene sequence: CDR1 SNHLY, CDR2 FYNNEI. V dropped 6 bases and J dropped 3; count of bases not matched to a gene: 3. It was with 60 Vbeta and 13 Jbeta primers that the PCR ran. Produced via immunoSEQ multiplex PCR; TCRdb's table is partial and in-frame only. The table records about 140,000 clones, 76% of them present only once. A note on this clone: Its antigen is as yet unknown.

The sample was PBMCs. The chain couples TRBV2 to TRBJ1-1; 11 bases align to TRBD1. The receptor's source is a man between 18 and 35 years old in good health and CMV-seronegative. The chain's CDR3 is CASRRGQGDTEAFF. The CDR3 bases are TGTGCCAGCAGACGGGGACAGGGGGACACTGAAGCTTTCTTT.